The 29 T cell receptor beta chains below were found in one sample sequenced in a study of T cells after yellow fever vaccination. Using its own MiXCR run on the 5' RACE reads, TCRdb lists one record per CDR3 protein. The sample carries roughly 320,000 distinct CDR3 sequences, approximately 11% recorded once. Here the sequenced sample was CD4+ T cells sorted from PBMCs, taken 45 days after the yellow fever booster vaccination. Source of these receptors: a man aged 18 to 29 who received the YFV17D yellow fever vaccine.

This clonotype was seen more than once but under ten times. Written as DNA, the CDR3 is TGTGCCAGCAGCTTAGCGGGAGGGGCCAATCAGCCCCAGCATTTT. Protein sequence: CASSLAGGANQPQHF. V is TRBV7-6 and J is TRBJ1-5, with a possible D match to TRBD1 (5 bases). The CDR3 covers 15 residues. Germline V gene lookup returns CDR1 SGHVS and CDR2 FNYEAQ. V was trimmed by 0 bases and J by 3 bases, leaving 9 bases between them.

Points on this clonotype: Germline is not matched at one junction end, which may reflect a read error. The chain uses TRBV7-3 and TRBJ2-3, with a possible D match to TRBD1 (6 bases). Germline CDR1 and CDR2: SGHTA and FQGTGA. This CDR3 region has 14 residues. The CDR3 loop is CASSLVQGQDTRYF. CDR3 nucleotides: TGTGCCAGCAGCTTAGTTCAGGGGCAAGATACGCGGTATTTT.

This clonotype has just a few counts. The CDR3 loop reads CASSLGPRQGGNTEAFF. Here the CDR3 DNA reads TGCGCCAGCAGCTTGGGGCCTCGACAGGGAGGGAACACTGAAGCTTTCTTT. The chain recombines TRBV5-1 with TRBJ1-1; 7 bases are a match to TRBD1. The germline CDR1 and CDR2 sequences are SGHRS and YFSETQ. The V and J ends lost 0 bases and 1 base, in that order; junction bases with no gene match: 9. This CDR3 contains 17 residues.

The chain couples TRBV5-1 to TRBJ2-2; weak D call: TRBD1 (5 bases). The CDR3 extends over 14 amino acids. Germline CDR1 and CDR2: SGHRS and YFSETQ. V lost 4 bases to trimming and J lost 2 bases, with 9 bases between them. The CDR3 DNA follows: TGCGCCAGCAGCCGAGGACACAACACCGGGGAGCTGTTTTTT. Amino acids: CASSRGHNTGELFF.

This clonotype was found a few times. The V gene is TRBV6-5, the J gene TRBJ1-6; D is ambiguous. Trimming removed 7 bases from V and 6 bases from J, with 10 bases in between. The germline gives CDR1 MNHEY, CDR2 SVGAGI. The CDR3 contains 13 residues. In DNA form, the CDR3 reads TGTGCCAGCACGGACTCGCCTAATTCACCCCTCCACTTT. Amino acid sequence: CASTDSPNSPLHF.

This clonotype came up a few times. This chain connects TRBV15 to TRBJ2-1, with no clear D. The CDR3 length is 14 residues. Trimming removed 4 bases at V and 5 bases at J, with 12 bases between. The V gene's germline CDR1 is LNHNV and CDR2 YYDKDF (reference sequence). The CDR3 spells CATSKFGPDNEQFF. The CDR3 DNA follows: TGTGCCACCAGCAAGTTCGGGCCAGACAATGAGCAGTTCTTC.

The V call is TRBV5-1, the J call TRBJ1-1, with D tentatively TRBD1 (6 bases). The germline V and J ends were trimmed by 3 bases and 5 bases, with 20 bases remaining between them. The length of the CDR3 is 16 residues. In germline, CDR1 is SGHRS, CDR2 YFSETQ. For the CDR3, the DNA is TGCGCCAGCAGCTCGACTACAGGGCGAAAATCTACTGAAGCTTTCTTT. Residues: CASSSTTGRKSTEAFF. Full variable domain (outside the CDR3, taken from reference TRBV5-1 and TRBJ1-1): KAGVTQTPRYLIKTRGQQVTLSCSPISGHRSVSWYQQTPGQGLQFLFEYFSETQRNKGNFPGRFSGRQFSNSRSEMNVSTLELGDSALYLCASSSTTGRKSTEAFFGQGTRLTVV.

This sequence joins TRBV14 and TRBJ2-2, with D maybe TRBD2 (5 bases). This CDR3 region has 16 residues. The germline V and J ends were trimmed by 2 bases and 4 bases, with 14 bases remaining between them. Per germline, CDR1 SGHDN and CDR2 FVKESK. The CDR3 loop is CASSQKLEAVTGELFF. The CDR3 DNA reads TGTGCCAGCAGCCAAAAACTGGAGGCCGTCACCGGGGAGCTGTTTTTT.

This sequence joins TRBV7-2 and TRBJ2-7, with D tentatively TRBD1 or TRBD2 (5 bases each). V dropped 5 bases and J dropped 5 bases, with 19 bases sitting between them. There are 15 residues in the CDR3. Germline CDR1 reads SGHTA; CDR2 reads FQGNSA. The DNA of the CDR3 is TGTGCCAGCAGCCAACACGAGGGGCAGGTAGACGAGCAGTACTTC. Protein product: CASSQHEGQVDEQYF.

This clonotype occurred a few times. The V and J genes are TRBV6-1 and TRBJ1-1; D ambiguous. CDR3 length equals 14 residues. Germline V gene data show CDR1 as MNHNS and CDR2 as SASEGT. Trimming removed 3 bases from V and 3 bases from J, with 11 bases in between. The CDR3 loop is CASSDGLGDTEAFF. In DNA, the CDR3 is TGTGCCAGCAGTGACGGGTTGGGAGACACTGAAGCTTTCTTT.

This clonotype has at least ten counts. V and J are TRBV28 and TRBJ1-2; D call uncertain. This CDR3 has 13 amino acids. The germline CDR1 and CDR2 sequences are MDHEN and SYDVKM. Between the trimmed V and J ends, which lost 2 bases and 4 bases, there was a span of 8 bases. The CDR3 nucleotides read TGTGCCAGCAGTTTAGGCCCCAGCTATGGCTACACCTTC. This codes for CASSLGPSYGYTF.

The sample holds a few counts of this clonotype. This chain uses TRBV5-1 with TRBJ1-5; D is perhaps TRBD1 (6 bases). The CDR3 contains 15 residues. Trimming shortened V by 0 bases and J by 5 bases, and 12 bases separated the two germline ends. Germline V gene sequence: CDR1 SGHRS, CDR2 YFSETQ. The CDR3, as DNA: TGCGCCAGCAGCTTGGTCCCGGGACAACATCAGCCCCAGCATTTT. It translates to CASSLVPGQHQPQHF. The whole variable domain, filled in from reference TRBV5-1 and TRBJ1-5, reads KAGVTQTPRYLIKTRGQQVTLSCSPISGHRSVSWYQQTPGQGLQFLFEYFSETQRNKGNFPGRFSGRQFSNSRSEMNVSTLELGDSALYLCASSLVPGQHQPQHFGDGTRLSIL.

The chain recombines TRBV5-1 with TRBJ2-2; D is unclear. Germline CDR1 is SGHRS and CDR2 is YFSETQ. The CDR3 has 15 amino acids. V gave up 4 bases and J gave up 5 bases, with 15 bases separating them. This CDR3 reads CASSTDTHGTGELFF. As DNA, the CDR3 is TGCGCCAGCAGCACCGACACCCACGGAACCGGGGAGCTGTTTTTT.

This clonotype came up a few times. The chain employs TRBV20-1 and TRBJ1-5; D is unresolved. Germline CDR1 is DFQATT and CDR2 is SNEGSKA (reference sequence). V lost 6 bases, J lost 1 base, and 10 bases lay in between. CDR3 length: 13 residues. In nucleotides, the CDR3 is TGCAGTGCCCAAAGTCGGAGCAATCAGCCCCAGCATTTT. Amino acids: CSAQSRSNQPQHF.

In this sample, this clonotype turned up a few times. The gene calls are TRBV29-1 and TRBJ2-2; 9 bases fit TRBD1. Trimming cost V 4 bases and J 6 bases; bases outside gene matches: 6. CDR3 size: 14 residues. Germline lookup yields CDR1 SQVTM and CDR2 ANQGSEA. The CDR3 sequence: CSVGRGQGSGELFF. DNA for the CDR3: TGCAGCGTTGGCCGGGGACAGGGATCCGGGGAGCTGTTTTTT.

The V and J genes are TRBV6-5 and TRBJ2-5, with D hard to call. The V gene's germline CDR1 is MNHEY and CDR2 SVGAGI. The germline V and J ends were trimmed by 8 bases and 7 bases, with 14 bases remaining between them. The CDR3 contains 12 residues. The CDR3 DNA is TGTGCCAGCGTAGCCCTATCTGGGACCCAGTACTTC. Translation gives CASVALSGTQYF.

This clonotype has just a few counts. This rearrangement joins TRBV29-1 to TRBJ2-3; D might be TRBD1 or TRBD2, each matching 6 bases. Looked up from germline, CDR1 is SQVTM and CDR2 is ANQGSEA. V lost 7 bases and J 3 bases, leaving 17 bases between the germline ends. The CDR3 is 14 residues long. The CDR3 sequence: CSGRPGAGTDTQYF. CDR3 coding DNA: TGCAGCGGGCGCCCGGGGGCCGGGACAGATACGCAGTATTTT.

V is TRBV11-2 and J is TRBJ2-1; D possibly matches TRBD1 or TRBD2 (5 bases each). V lost 1 base, J lost 9 bases, and 7 bases lay in between. Germline loops: CDR1 SGHAT, CDR2 FQNNGV. This CDR3 region has 12 residues. The CDR3 region is CASSLGGTEQFF. The DNA of the CDR3 is TGTGCCAGCAGCTTAGGGGGGACTGAGCAGTTCTTC.

This chain joins TRBV4-1 and TRBJ2-4; tentative D call: TRBD2 (5 bases). The CDR3 contains 15 residues. Trimming stripped 0 bases from V and 8 bases from J, with 14 bases between. The germline gives CDR1 MGHRA, CDR2 YSYEKL. The CDR3: CASSQEEEVWDIQYF. The CDR3 nucleotides are TGCGCCAGCAGCCAAGAGGAGGAGGTGTGGGACATTCAGTACTTC.

The chain combines TRBV5-1 with TRBJ1-4; D is unclear. Germline loops: CDR1 SGHRS, CDR2 YFSETQ. V was trimmed by 0 bases and J by 14 bases, leaving 17 bases between them. The CDR3 has 14 amino acids. The DNA of the CDR3 is TGCGCCAGCAGCTTGGATTGGTCCTCCGGGGATCTGTTTTTT. Its translation: CASSLDWSSGDLFF.

J is TRBJ1-5 and V is TRBV12-5; 8 nucleotides agree with TRBD1. There are 15 residues in the CDR3. The germline gives CDR1 LGHNT, CDR2 FRNRAP. V was clipped by 7 bases and J by 7 bases; unmatched bases: 12. The CDR3 loop is CASALPQGAAQPQHF. CDR3 bases: TGTGCTAGTGCCCTTCCCCAGGGGGCGGCCCAGCCCCAGCATTTT.

Many counts were recorded for this clonotype. The gene calls are TRBV12-3 or TRBV12-4 and TRBJ2-5; 7 bases are a match to TRBD2. The CDR3 has 14 amino acids. V gave up 3 bases and J gave up 5 bases; unmatched junction bases: 6. As DNA, the CDR3 is TGTGCCAGCAGTTTGATACGGGGAGGGGAGACCCAGTACTTC. Protein sequence: CASSLIRGGETQYF.

This clonotype occurred many times. The rearrangement joins TRBV7-8 to TRBJ1-6, with no clear D. V lost 5 bases, J lost 7 bases, and 9 bases lay in between. The CDR3 spans 13 residues. Germline V gene lookup returns CDR1 SGHVS and CDR2 FQNEAQ. In nucleotides, the CDR3 is TGTGCCAGCAGCCCGACCCGGAATTCACCCCTCCACTTT. It codes for CASSPTRNSPLHF.

The chain employs TRBV7-2 and TRBJ2-3, with TRBD1 matching over 11 bases. The V segment lost 2 bases and the J segment 3 bases; nucleotides outside the gene matches: 10. The CDR3 extends over 18 amino acids. Germline CDR1 reads SGHTA; CDR2 reads FQGNSA. CDR3 region: CASSLLFGGDRGTDTQYF. The CDR3 DNA follows: TGTGCCAGCAGCTTATTGTTTGGGGGGGACAGGGGGACAGATACGCAGTATTTT.

The chain links TRBV20-1 to TRBJ1-6; D unclear. Trimming took 2 bases from V and 0 from J, leaving 8 bases between them. CDR3 length: 15 residues. From germline, CDR1 is DFQATT and CDR2 SNEGSKA (reference sequence). The CDR3 bases are TGCAGTGCTAGACCTGCAGGCTCCTATAATTCACCCCTCCACTTT. This sequence encodes CSARPAGSYNSPLHF.

The chain employs TRBV4-3 and TRBJ2-3, with 7 bases lining up with TRBD2. Per the germline V gene, CDR1 is LGHNA and CDR2 is YSLEER. This CDR3 has 15 residues. Trimming cost V 1 base and J 4 bases; bases outside gene matches: 5. In nucleotides, the CDR3 is TGCGCCAGCAGCCAAGTGGCGGGGGTGGCAGATACGCAGTATTTT. Amino acid sequence: CASSQVAGVADTQYF.

The chain has TRBV4-3 and TRBJ1-1, with D hard to call. The ends were cut back, 0 bases at V and 0 bases at J, with 8 bases in the middle. Germline lookup yields CDR1 LGHNA and CDR2 YSLEER. The CDR3 extends over 15 amino acids. As DNA, the CDR3 is TGCGCCAGCAGCCAAGATCCGGTCCTGAACACTGAAGCTTTCTTT. Its protein product is CASSQDPVLNTEAFF.

This clonotype was detected many times. The rearrangement links TRBV20-1 to TRBJ2-7, with a tentative D call TRBD1 (5 bases). Germline values: CDR1 DFQATT, CDR2 SNEGSKA (reference sequence). The CDR3 sequence is 14 residues long. V lost 0 bases and J 4 bases, leaving 13 bases between the germline ends. The CDR3: CSARDGQGGYEQYV. For the CDR3, the DNA is TGCAGTGCTAGAGATGGGCAGGGTGGGTACGAGCAGTACGTC.

The chain combines TRBV29-1 with TRBJ2-5; tentative D call: TRBD1 (6 bases). V shed 1 base and J shed 6 bases, with 12 bases lying between them. The CDR3 is 13 residues long. Per germline, CDR1 SQVTM and CDR2 ANQGSEA. As DNA, the CDR3 is TGCAGCGTTGAAGGGCAGGGGCGTCAGACCCAGTACTTC. Protein sequence: CSVEGQGRQTQYF.